The 16 T cell receptor beta chains below all came from one sample that was sequenced in a study of blood T cells in healthy people across ages. Next came a second PCR, run for about 7 to 12 cycles, which used a sample-barcoded 5' primer along with a J-beta primer mix. TCRdb re-analysed the 5' RACE reads in MiXCR, keeping a single row per CDR3 protein. This sample yields about 840,000 distinct CDR3 sequences, of which about 27% are seen a single time; 9.5% to 13% belongs to the top ten. This sample was shared with a second study, whose subject was T cells of mothers and their children.

Sample: blood. The source is a woman aged 40-49 years in good health.

V usage is TRBV29-1 and J usage is TRBJ1-1; D not resolved. The CDR3 runs 14 residues. V dropped 1 base and J dropped 7 bases, with 16 bases sitting between them. Germline CDR1 reads SQVTM; CDR2 reads ANQGSEA. CDR3 sequence (DNA): TGCAGCGTTGAAGGGCGCGGGGTGGGGATTGAAGCTTTCTTT. Its translation: CSVEGRGVGIEAFF. Based on the CDR3 plus reference TRBV29-1 and TRBJ1-1, the full variable domain is SAVISQKPSRDICQRGTSLTIQCQVDSQVTMMFWYRQQPGQSLTLIATANQGSEATYESGFVIDKFPISRPNLTFSTLTVSNMSPEDSSIYLCSVEGRGVGIEAFFGQGTRLTVV.

In this sample, this clonotype turned up a few times. The chain uses TRBV7-2 and TRBJ2-5; 9 nucleotides agree with TRBD1. The V gene's germline CDR1 is SGHTA and CDR2 FQGNSA. This CDR3 has 15 residues. Trimming cost V 1 base and J 7 bases; bases outside gene matches: 7. This CDR3 reads CASSLVGQGLGTQYF. CDR3 bases: TGTGCCAGCAGCTTAGTAGGACAGGGGCTGGGGACCCAGTACTTC.

J is TRBJ2-1 and V is TRBV9; D is uncertain. Judging by the DNA end, TRBJ2-7 fits better; the J call may be wrong. This CDR3 region has 15 residues. The germline V gene encodes CDR1 SGDLS and CDR2 YYNGEE. CDR3 DNA sequence: TGTGCCAGCAGCGTAGGGGATCTCTCCTACAATGAGCAGTACTTC. This encodes CASSVGDLSYNEQYF.

The V call is TRBV12-3 or TRBV12-4, the J call TRBJ2-4; D not resolved. This CDR3 has 12 amino acids. V lost 2 bases to trimming and J lost 9 bases, with 8 bases between them. CDR3 residues: CASSLLETIQYF. The CDR3 DNA sequence: TGTGCCAGCAGTTTACTCGAAACCATTCAGTACTTC.

This clonotype was counted a single time. The chain links TRBV13 to TRBJ1-6; unclear D gene. V was cut by 5 bases and J by 3 bases, with 14 bases left in between. CDR3 length: 16 amino acids. In germline, CDR1 is PRHDT, CDR2 FYEKMQ (reference sequence). CDR3 coding DNA: TGTGCCAGCAGCCACGCCGGGAGGGACTATAATTCACCCCTCCACTTT. Its translation: CASSHAGRDYNSPLHF. Complete variable domain (other parts from reference TRBV13 and TRBJ1-6): AAGVIQSPRHLIKEKRETATLKCYPIPRHDTVYWYQQGPGQDPQFLISFYEKMQSDKGSIPDRFSAQQFSDYHSELNMSSLELGDSALYFCASSHAGRDYNSPLHFGNGTRLTVT.

This clonotype has a handful of counts. V gene TRBV20-1 combines with J gene TRBJ1-6; TRBD1 matches at 8 bases. The germline CDR1 and CDR2 sequences are DFQATT and SNEGSKA (reference sequence). The CDR3 runs 16 residues. The V gene end was trimmed by 3 bases and the J gene end by 7 bases; junction bases not matched to a gene: 11. CDR3 residues: CSASKFGQGPNSPLHF. Here the CDR3 DNA reads TGCAGTGCTAGTAAATTCGGACAGGGCCCAAATTCACCCCTCCACTTT.

This clonotype was observed a few times. This chain uses TRBV27 with TRBJ1-5, with 7 bases lining up with TRBD1. Losses at the gene ends were 4 bases for V and 2 bases for J; bases not matched to a gene: 5. The CDR3 totals 15 residues. Germline V gene data show CDR1 as MNHEY and CDR2 as SMNVEV (reference sequence). The CDR3 spells CASSSSGTGNQPQHF. CDR3 nucleotides: TGTGCCAGCAGTTCATCCGGGACAGGCAATCAGCCCCAGCATTTT.

This chain links TRBV29-1 with TRBJ2-2; D remains unclear. Trimming pared 7 bases from V and 6 bases from J, leaving 12 bases between. CDR3 length: 12 residues. Germline CDR1 is SQVTM and CDR2 is ANQGSEA. CDR3 residues: CSAQWMPGELFF. The CDR3 DNA reads as TGCAGCGCCCAATGGATGCCCGGGGAGCTGTTTTTT.

Many counts were recorded for this clonotype. The chain links TRBV15 to TRBJ2-5; D is ambiguous. CDR3 size: 14 residues. Germline CDR1 and CDR2: LNHNV and YYDKDF (reference sequence). Deletions cut 0 bases from V and 2 bases from J, with 7 bases between. Here the CDR3 reads CATSREAGQETQYF. CDR3 sequence (DNA): TGTGCCACCAGCAGAGAAGCCGGACAAGAGACCCAGTACTTC.

V gene TRBV25-1 combines with J gene TRBJ1-4; no clear D gene. V dropped 5 bases and J dropped 7 bases, with 17 bases sitting between them. The germline V gene encodes CDR1 MGHDK and CDR2 SYGVNS. The CDR3 sequence is 15 residues long. The CDR3 region is CASSNLGGRGEKLFF. The DNA for the CDR3 is TGTGCCAGCAGTAATTTAGGCGGACGGGGTGAAAAACTGTTTTTT. The full variable domain, with the rest looked up from reference TRBV25-1 and TRBJ1-4, is EADIYQTPRYLVIGTGKKITLECSQTMGHDKMYWYQQDPGMELHLIHYSYGVNSTEKGDLSSESTVSRIRTEHFPLTLESARPSHTSQYLCASSNLGGRGEKLFFGSGTQLSVL.

As for this clonotype: The junction differs from germline at one of its ends, possibly a read error. The chain links TRBV7-3 to TRBJ2-1; D may be TRBD1 or TRBD2 (9 bases each). Germline loops: CDR1 SGHTA, CDR2 FQGTGA. The CDR3 loop spans 17 amino acids. DNA of the CDR3: TGTGCCAGCAGCCCCCGCGCGGGGGGGACAGGGTACAATAAGCAGTTCTTT. It codes for CASSPRAGGTGYNKQFF.

Ten or more counts support this clonotype. The chain uses TRBV7-2 and TRBJ2-5, with 7 bases lining up with TRBD1. CDR1 is SGHTA, CDR2 FQGNSA, per germline. This CDR3 comprises 16 residues. Trimming at V came to 4 bases and at J to 5 bases, leaving 13 bases not matched to a gene. CDR3 DNA sequence: TGTGCCAGCAGCTCCCAAGGACAGGTTCTGCGGGAGACCCAGTACTTC. Encoded protein: CASSSQGQVLRETQYF.

This clonotype was detected only a few times. The DNA for the CDR3 is TGCAGCGTTGGGACTAGCGGGGGAATAGACACCGGGGAGCTGTTTTTT. Translated, it gives CSVGTSGGIDTGELFF. V and J are TRBV29-1 and TRBJ2-2; 13 nucleotides align to TRBD2. This CDR3 spans 16 amino acids. V lost 4 bases to trimming and J lost 3 bases; unmatched junction nucleotides: 5. Germline-derived CDR1 and CDR2 are SQVTM and ANQGSEA.

This chain links TRBV19 with TRBJ1-1; 11 bases match TRBD1. Germline CDR1 is LNHDA and CDR2 is SQIVND (reference sequence). Trimming at V came to 8 bases and at J to 3 bases, leaving 11 bases not matched to a gene. This CDR3 is 16 amino acids long. The CDR3 loop is CASGTGQGVAYTEAFF. The CDR3 nucleotides are TGTGCCAGTGGTACGGGACAGGGGGTAGCGTACACTGAAGCTTTCTTT.

The genes are TRBV28 and TRBJ1-1, with D tentatively TRBD1 (6 bases). The V end lost 6 bases, the J end lost 1 base, and 12 bases lay between the germline ends. The CDR3 runs 14 residues. CDR1 MDHEN and CDR2 SYDVKM come from the germline V gene. DNA of the CDR3: TGTGCCAGCAGGCAGGGGTTGGCGAACACTGAAGCTTTCTTT. It codes for CASRQGLANTEAFF.

V and J are TRBV20-1 and TRBJ1-1; no definite D call. CDR3 length: 12 residues. Germline V gene sequence: CDR1 DFQATT, CDR2 SNEGSKA (reference sequence). Trimming removed 6 bases from V and 0 bases from J, with 8 bases in between. The CDR3 loop reads CSAKKVNTEAFF. In nucleotides, the CDR3 is TGCAGTGCAAAAAAGGTGAACACTGAAGCTTTCTTT.